This TCR beta chain was documented in a study of T-cell memory formation after mild COVID-19. With regard to this clonotype: Its cognate antigen is unknown.

General study findings and limits: The second-wave clones peaking on day 37 were not confirmed as SARS-CoV-2-specific.

This CDR3 region has 19 residues. Trimming pared 5 bases from V and 0 bases from J, leaving 23 bases between. Germline V gene sequence: CDR1 SGHVS, CDR2 FNYEAQ. MiXCR was run by TCRdb on the 5' RACE reads, yielding one entry per CDR3 protein. The table shows a few hundred thousand distinct CDR3 sequences, with roughly 21% occurring only once. The sequence derives from an adult woman who had mild COVID-19 (a few samples of this study predate the infection). Cell type and time point are not known. The rearrangement uses TRBV7-6 and TRBJ2-4; D may match TRBD1 or TRBD2 (5 bases each). The specimen sequenced was PBMCs or a T cell subset sorted from them (not recorded which). The CDR3 nucleotides read TGTGCCAGCAGCGGAGAGTCTGGGGACGGTTCTCTAGCCAAAAACATTCAGTACTTC. This sequence encodes CASSGESGDGSLAKNIQYF.